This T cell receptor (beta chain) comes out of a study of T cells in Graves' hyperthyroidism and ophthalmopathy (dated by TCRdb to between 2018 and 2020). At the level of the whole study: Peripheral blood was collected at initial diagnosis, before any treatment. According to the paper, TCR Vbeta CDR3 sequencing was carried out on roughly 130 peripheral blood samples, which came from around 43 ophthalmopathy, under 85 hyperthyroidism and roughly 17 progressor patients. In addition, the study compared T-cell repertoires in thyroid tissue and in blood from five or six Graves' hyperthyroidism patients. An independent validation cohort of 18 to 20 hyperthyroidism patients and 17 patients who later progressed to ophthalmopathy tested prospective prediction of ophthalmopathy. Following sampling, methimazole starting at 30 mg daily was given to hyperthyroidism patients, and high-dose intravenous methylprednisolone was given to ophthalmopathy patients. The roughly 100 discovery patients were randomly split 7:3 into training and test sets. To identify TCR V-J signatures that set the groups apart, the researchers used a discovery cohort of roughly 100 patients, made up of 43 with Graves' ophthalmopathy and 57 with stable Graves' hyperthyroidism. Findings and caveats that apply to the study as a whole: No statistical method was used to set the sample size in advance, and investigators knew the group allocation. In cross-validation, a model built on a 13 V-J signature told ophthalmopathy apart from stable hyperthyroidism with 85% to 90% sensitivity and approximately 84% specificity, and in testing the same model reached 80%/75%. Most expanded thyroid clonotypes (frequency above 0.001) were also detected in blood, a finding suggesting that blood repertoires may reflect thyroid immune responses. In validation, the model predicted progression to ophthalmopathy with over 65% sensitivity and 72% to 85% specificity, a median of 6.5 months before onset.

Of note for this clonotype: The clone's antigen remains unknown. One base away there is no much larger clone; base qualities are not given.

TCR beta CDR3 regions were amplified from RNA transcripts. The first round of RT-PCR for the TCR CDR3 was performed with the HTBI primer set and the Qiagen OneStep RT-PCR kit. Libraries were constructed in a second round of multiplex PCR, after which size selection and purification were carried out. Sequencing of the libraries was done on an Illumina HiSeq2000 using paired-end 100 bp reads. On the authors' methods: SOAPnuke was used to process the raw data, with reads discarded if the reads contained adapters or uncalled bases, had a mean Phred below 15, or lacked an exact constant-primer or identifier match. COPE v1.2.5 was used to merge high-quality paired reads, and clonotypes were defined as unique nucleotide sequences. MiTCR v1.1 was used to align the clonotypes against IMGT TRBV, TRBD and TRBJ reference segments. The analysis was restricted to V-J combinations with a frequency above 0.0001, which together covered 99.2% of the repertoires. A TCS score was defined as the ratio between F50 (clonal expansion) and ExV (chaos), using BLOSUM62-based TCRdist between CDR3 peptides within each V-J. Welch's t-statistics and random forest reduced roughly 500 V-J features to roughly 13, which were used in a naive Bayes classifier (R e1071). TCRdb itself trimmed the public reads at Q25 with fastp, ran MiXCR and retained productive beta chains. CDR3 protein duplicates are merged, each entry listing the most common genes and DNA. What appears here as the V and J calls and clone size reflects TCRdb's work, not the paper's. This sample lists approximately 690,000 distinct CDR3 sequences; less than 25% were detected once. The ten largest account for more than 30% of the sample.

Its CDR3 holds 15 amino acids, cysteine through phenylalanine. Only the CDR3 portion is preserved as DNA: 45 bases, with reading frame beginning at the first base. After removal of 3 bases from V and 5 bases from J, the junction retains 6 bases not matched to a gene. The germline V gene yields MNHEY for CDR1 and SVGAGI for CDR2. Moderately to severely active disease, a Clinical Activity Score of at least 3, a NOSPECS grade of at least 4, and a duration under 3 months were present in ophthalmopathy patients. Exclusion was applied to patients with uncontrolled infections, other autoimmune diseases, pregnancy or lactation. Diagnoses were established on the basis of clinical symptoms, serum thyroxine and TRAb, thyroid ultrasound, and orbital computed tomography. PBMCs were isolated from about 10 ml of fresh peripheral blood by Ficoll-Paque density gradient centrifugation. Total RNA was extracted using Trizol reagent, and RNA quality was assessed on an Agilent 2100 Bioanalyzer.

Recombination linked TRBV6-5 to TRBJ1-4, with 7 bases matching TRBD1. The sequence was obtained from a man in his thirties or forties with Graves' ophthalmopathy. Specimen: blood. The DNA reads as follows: TGTGCCAGCAGTTATGTGACAGGGACGAATGAAAAACTGTTTTTT. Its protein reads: CASSYVTGTNEKLFF.